This T cell receptor (beta chain) was sequenced during a study of cytomegalovirus exposure and HLA in healthy donors. Notes on the study in general: 87-base-pair reads could not separate some V segments, including TRBV6-2 and TRBV6-3.

The CDR3 runs 13 residues. Germline V gives CDR1 LNHDA, CDR2 SQIVND (reference sequence). The V end lost 6 bases, the J end lost 5 bases, and 14 bases lay between the germline ends. Note on this clone: Its antigen is as yet unknown.

A multiplex PCR was run with 60 Vbeta primers and 13 Jbeta primers. Libraries were prepared by immunoSEQ multiplex PCR; TCRdb keeps only in-frame clonotypes and omits some of them. The data show tens of thousands of clones, 65% to 75% seen once. The source material was PBMCs. The clonotype originates from a man aged 25-40 years in good health and CMV-seropositive. The rearrangement uses TRBV19 and TRBJ2-7; D might be TRBD2 (6 bases). The CDR3 sequence: CASRGRGSNEQYF. CDR3 bases: TGTGCCAGTAGAGGTCGGGGGTCGAACGAGCAGTACTTC.